A single sample gave rise to the 22 T cell receptor beta chains below, sequenced in a study of CD8 T cells in Susac syndrome. Roughly 0.45 to 1 ug RNA was reverse transcribed with random hexamers. Using its own MiXCR run on the immunoSEQ multiplex PCR reads, TCRdb lists one record per CDR3 protein. The sample lists about 75,000 distinct CDR3 sequences; roughly 94% were seen once. The source material was CD8+ T cells from PBMCs. The receptors come from a human donor with Susac syndrome.

The sample holds one count of this clonotype. This sequence joins TRBV7-2 and TRBJ2-3; tentative D call: TRBD2 (5 bases). The CDR3 runs to 18 residues. With 2 bases removed from V and 0 bases from J, the gap between germline ends came to 18 bases. Germline V gene lookup returns CDR1 SGHTA and CDR2 FQGNSA. The CDR3 DNA is TGTGCCAGCAGCTTAATCCTAGCCACCCCTCTCAGCACAGATACGCAGTATTTT. Encoded protein: CASSLILATPLSTDTQYF. Full variable domain (remainder filled in from reference TRBV7-2 and TRBJ2-3): GAGVSQSPSNKVTEKGKDVELRCDPISGHTALYWYRQSLGQGLEFLIYFQGNSAPDKSGLPSDRFSAERTGGSVSTLTIQRTQQEDSAVYLCASSLILATPLSTDTQYFGPGTRLTVL.

This sequence joins TRBV27 and TRBJ1-5, with D tentatively TRBD1 (6 bases). The CDR3 has 13 residues. Germline-derived CDR1 and CDR2 are MNHEY and SMNVEV (reference sequence). V lost 4 bases to trimming and J lost 5 bases, with 9 bases between them. This CDR3 reads CASSSDSDQPQHF. In nucleotides, the CDR3 is TGTGCCAGCAGTTCGGACAGCGATCAGCCCCAGCATTTT.

The rearrangement links TRBV7-9 to TRBJ2-5; TRBD2 matches 7 bases. Germline V gene data show CDR1 as SEHNR and CDR2 as FQNEAQ (reference sequence). The V gene end was trimmed by 4 bases and the J gene end by 5 bases; junction bases not matched to a gene: 10. The CDR3 runs 15 residues. The CDR3 DNA reads as TGTGCCAGCAGCTGGACTAGTGGTGGGCAGGAGACCCAGTACTTC. Translation gives CASSWTSGGQETQYF.

The chain couples TRBV19 to TRBJ2-7; either TRBD1 or TRBD2 may fit D (5 bases each). Germline V gives CDR1 LNHDA, CDR2 SQIVND (reference sequence). The CDR3 contains 14 residues. V was trimmed by 7 bases and J by 2 bases, leaving 15 bases between them. The CDR3 sequence is CASNSREGPYEQYF. The DNA for the CDR3 is TGTGCCAGTAACTCACGAGAGGGACCCTACGAGCAGTACTTC. The complete variable domain, with remaining parts taken from reference TRBV19 and TRBJ2-7, reads DGGITQSPKYLFRKEGQNVTLSCEQNLNHDAMYWYRQDPGQGLRLIYYSQIVNDFQKGDIAEGYSVSREKKESFPLTVTSAQKNPTAFYLCASNSREGPYEQYFGPGTRLTVT.

The chain carries TRBV7-6 and TRBJ2-1, with D tentatively TRBD1 or TRBD2 (5 bases each). Trimming shortened V by 2 bases and J by 8 bases, and 13 bases separated the two germline ends. This CDR3 region has 14 residues. Germline V gives CDR1 SGHVS, CDR2 FNYEAQ. The CDR3 here is CASSLQGRGDEQFF. The CDR3 bases are TGTGCCAGCAGCTTACAGGGTCGGGGCGATGAGCAGTTCTTC. The full variable domain, rest sourced from reference TRBV7-6 and TRBJ2-1, is GAGVSQSPRYKVTKRGQDVALRCDPISGHVSLYWYRQALGQGPEFLTYFNYEAQQDKSGLPNDRFSAERPEGSISTLTIQRTEQRDSAMYRCASSLQGRGDEQFFGPGTRLTVL.

V and J are TRBV6-2 or TRBV6-3 and TRBJ2-3; TRBD1 aligns across 11 bases. The length of the CDR3 is 15 residues. V was clipped by 1 base and J by 5 bases; unmatched bases: 2. From germline, CDR1 is MNHEY and CDR2 SVGEGT. The CDR3 DNA reads TGTGCCAGCAGTTACTTGGACAGGGGGCTAGATACGCAGTATTTT. It specifies CASSYLDRGLDTQYF.

The CDR3 here is CASSFAGSGELFF. In DNA, the CDR3 is TGTGCCAGCAGTTTTGCAGGAAGCGGGGAGCTGTTTTTT. The rearrangement joins TRBV27 to TRBJ2-2; D call uncertain. V lost 3 bases and J 7 bases, leaving 9 bases between the germline ends. The CDR3 length is 13 residues. Germline V gene lookup returns CDR1 MNHEY and CDR2 SMNVEV (reference sequence).

This rearrangement joins TRBV28 to TRBJ1-2; D remains ambiguous. Germline V gives CDR1 MDHEN, CDR2 SYDVKM. This CDR3 comprises 13 residues. V lost 6 bases to trimming and J lost 3 bases, with 11 bases between them. CDR3 DNA: TGTGCCAGCAGGACTGTGTCGGACTATGGCTACACCTTC. This sequence encodes CASRTVSDYGYTF.

This rearrangement joins TRBV28 to TRBJ1-5; D is unresolved. The CDR3 runs 14 residues. Germline lookup yields CDR1 MDHEN and CDR2 SYDVKM. Trimming stripped 3 bases from V and 8 bases from J, with 14 bases between. CDR3: CASSLEVIQEPQHF. The CDR3 coding sequence is TGTGCCAGCAGTTTGGAAGTCATCCAAGAGCCCCAGCATTTT.

The rearrangement links TRBV14 to TRBJ2-1; D ambiguous. V was shortened by 3 bases and J by 8 bases, with 14 bases between the two germline ends. The germline CDR1 and CDR2 sequences are SGHDN and FVKESK. This CDR3 is 14 amino acids long. CDR3 loop: CASSQGKGLYEQFF. In DNA, the CDR3 is TGTGCCAGCAGCCAGGGAAAAGGATTGTATGAGCAGTTCTTC. Together with reference TRBV14 and TRBJ2-1, the CDR3 gives the full variable domain: EAGVTQFPSHSVIEKGQTVTLRCDPISGHDNLYWYRRVMGKEIKFLLHFVKESKQDESGMPNNRFLAERTGGTYSTLKVQPAELEDSGVYFCASSQGKGLYEQFFGPGTRLTVL.

The chain is built from TRBV27 and TRBJ1-2; D not certain. V was shortened by 3 bases and J by 2 bases, with 7 bases between the two germline ends. Germline V gene sequence: CDR1 MNHEY, CDR2 SMNVEV (reference sequence). This CDR3 is 13 amino acids long. The CDR3 here is CASSFFRNYGYTF. CDR3 coding DNA: TGTGCCAGCAGTTTCTTCAGAAACTATGGCTACACCTTC.

This chain uses TRBV24-1 with TRBJ2-3; no firm D call. The ends were cut back, 5 bases at V and 0 bases at J, with 8 bases in the middle. Per germline, CDR1 KGHDR and CDR2 SFDVKD. This CDR3 is 14 amino acids long. The CDR3 DNA sequence: TGTGCCACCAGTGGGGAATGGAGCACAGATACGCAGTATTTT. It translates to CATSGEWSTDTQYF.

The J gene is TRBJ2-4, the V gene TRBV28, with D possibly being TRBD1 (6 bases). Germline loops: CDR1 MDHEN, CDR2 SYDVKM. There are 13 residues in the CDR3. V was cut by 3 bases and J by 9 bases, with 12 bases left in between. The CDR3 DNA sequence: TGTGCCAGCAGTTTCCAGGGGTGGGTCATTCAGTACTTC. Translated: CASSFQGWVIQYF.

The V and J genes are TRBV9 and TRBJ2-3; no firm D call. Germline CDR1 reads SGDLS; CDR2 reads YYNGEE. This CDR3 is built from 16 residues. The V end was cut by 0 bases, the J end by 0 bases, with 11 bases between. The CDR3 coding sequence is TGTGCCAGCAGCGTAGAGGACGGAGAGAGCACAGATACGCAGTATTTT. Amino acid sequence: CASSVEDGESTDTQYF.

This chain uses TRBV6-6 with TRBJ2-7, with D unresolved. V dropped 9 bases and J dropped 3 bases, with 6 bases sitting between them. Germline V gene lookup returns CDR1 MNHNY and CDR2 SVGAGI (reference sequence). The CDR3 contains 10 residues. The CDR3 reads CASIHYEQYF. CDR3 DNA: TGTGCCAGTATCCACTACGAGCAGTACTTC.

V gene TRBV27 combines with J gene TRBJ2-1; tentatively, D is TRBD2 (6 bases). With 5 bases removed from V and 0 bases from J, the gap between germline ends came to 11 bases. CDR1 and CDR2 from the germline V gene are MNHEY and SMNVEV (reference sequence). This CDR3 is 15 amino acids long. CDR3 coding DNA: TGTGCCAGCAGTCTTAGCGGAAACTCCTACAATGAGCAGTTCTTC. Residues: CASSLSGNSYNEQFF.

This CDR3 reads CASSQDSFNEQYF. As DNA, the CDR3 is TGTGCCAGCAGCCAAGACAGTTTTAACGAGCAGTACTTC. The chain has TRBV3-1 and TRBJ2-7; D uncertain. V dropped 0 bases and J dropped 5 bases, with 8 bases sitting between them. CDR3 length: 13 residues. The germline CDR1 and CDR2 sequences are LGHDT and YNNKEL (reference sequence).

This clonotype has just one count. As DNA, the CDR3 is TGTGCCAGCAGTGAAGCTCCAGGGAATGATGGCTACACCTTC. Translation gives CASSEAPGNDGYTF. V and J are TRBV2 and TRBJ1-2; tentative D call: TRBD1 (5 bases). Trimming took off 0 bases at V and 6 bases at J, with 11 bases between the two ends. The CDR3 runs to 14 residues. The germline V gene has CDR1 SNHLY and CDR2 FYNNEI. Supplemented by reference TRBV2 and TRBJ1-2, the full variable domain reads EPEVTQTPSHQVTQMGQEVILRCVPISNHLYFYWYRQILGQKVEFLVSFYNNEISEKSEIFDDQFSVERPDGSNFTLKIRSTKLEDSAMYFCASSEAPGNDGYTFGSGTRLTVV.

The chain uses TRBV9 and TRBJ2-3; 10 bases align to TRBD2. Germline CDR1 and CDR2: SGDLS and YYNGEE. The CDR3 length is 16 residues. With V trimmed by 3 bases and J by 11 bases, 15 bases remained unmatched. The CDR3 DNA follows: TGTGCCAGCAGCGAAAACGGACTAGCGGTGGGCGGGGTGCAGTATTTT. Translating it yields CASSENGLAVGGVQYF.

The chain is built from TRBV6-2 or TRBV6-3 and TRBJ1-1, with D perhaps matching TRBD1 (6 bases). Germline CDR1 MNHEY, CDR2 SVGEGT. V lost 8 bases and J 0 bases, leaving 10 bases between the germline ends. This CDR3 spans 13 amino acids. CDR3 residues: CASGDIVNTEAFF. In DNA, the CDR3 is TGTGCCAGCGGGGACATAGTGAACACTGAAGCTTTCTTT.

This clonotype occurred a few times. The V call is TRBV6-2 or TRBV6-3, the J call TRBJ2-7; 10 bases match TRBD2. Per germline, CDR1 MNHEY and CDR2 SVGEGT. Trimming removed 4 bases from V and 2 bases from J; junction bases left unmatched: 5. The CDR3 has 15 amino acids. The CDR3 bases are TGTGCCAGCAGTTCCCTAGCGGGGGAGCCCTACGAGCAGTACTTC. It codes for CASSSLAGEPYEQYF.

The chain links TRBV11-2 to TRBJ2-1, with a possible D match to TRBD1 (6 bases). CDR1 and CDR2 from the germline V gene are SGHAT and FQNNGV. V shed 5 bases and J shed 3 bases, with 20 bases lying between them. The CDR3 contains 17 residues. CDR3 DNA: TGTGCCAGCAGCAAGCCCCGCTCAGGGGTATTCTACAATGAGCAGTTCTTC. It is translated as CASSKPRSGVFYNEQFF.